A single sample gave rise to the 8 T cell receptor beta chains below, sequenced in a study of cytomegalovirus exposure and HLA in healthy donors. The primer mix had 60 Vbeta and 13 Jbeta primers. The assay was immunoSEQ multiplex PCR, and TCRdb's table has in-frame clones only and misses some. The sample includes about 140,000 clones, 60% to 80% of them seen just once. The sample taken for sequencing was PBMCs. The receptor source for this set is a woman aged 45-59 years in good health and CMV-seronegative.

This sequence joins TRBV19 and TRBJ1-5; no clear D. CDR1 and CDR2 from the germline V gene are LNHDA and SQIVND (reference sequence). The CDR3 consists of 14 residues. V was shortened by 7 bases and J by 7 bases, with 17 bases between the two germline ends. CDR3 sequence: CASTMSGIGQPQHF. CDR3 coding DNA: TGTGCCAGTACCATGTCCGGGATAGGGCAGCCCCAGCATTTT.

The rearrangement joins TRBV19 to TRBJ1-1; possible D gene TRBD1, 6 bases. Germline V gives CDR1 LNHDA, CDR2 SQIVND (reference sequence). The V end was cut by 4 bases, the J end by 1 base, with 13 bases between. This CDR3 has 15 amino acids. CDR3 sequence reads: CASSTPGARNTEAFF. The CDR3 DNA is TGTGCCAGTAGTACGCCAGGGGCCAGGAACACTGAAGCTTTCTTT.

The chain joins TRBV5-1 to TRBJ2-5, with D perhaps TRBD1 (6 bases). CDR1 is SGHRS and CDR2 is YFSETQ in the germline V gene. CDR3 length equals 14 residues. Between the trimmed V and J ends, which lost 3 bases and 5 bases, there was a span of 14 bases. CDR3 in DNA: TGCGCCAGCAGCTCGTTACAGGGTGATGAGACCCAGTACTTC. Protein product: CASSSLQGDETQYF.

V gene TRBV27 combines with J gene TRBJ1-1, with TRBD1 matching over 9 bases. Germline-derived CDR1 and CDR2 are MNHEY and SMNVEV (reference sequence). The CDR3 runs to 15 residues. Losses at the gene ends were 0 bases for V and 10 bases for J; bases not matched to a gene: 9. Written as DNA, the CDR3 is TGTGCCAGCAGTTTATCGCTGGGGACAGGGAGCGGAGCTTTCTTT. The encoded protein is CASSLSLGTGSGAFF.

This clone was counted a single time. The chain joins TRBV7-2 to TRBJ1-1; possibly TRBD1 for D (5 bases). V lost 1 base, J lost 5 bases, and 11 bases lay in between. The CDR3 is 14 residues long. Germline V gene sequence: CDR1 SGHTA, CDR2 FQGNSA. The CDR3: CASSLEGRGTEAFF. The CDR3 nucleotides read TGTGCCAGCAGCTTAGAAGGCCGGGGGACTGAAGCTTTCTTT.

CDR3 residues: CASKRVALESYEQYF. For the CDR3, the DNA is TGTGCCAGCAAACGGGTAGCGCTGGAATCCTACGAGCAGTACTTC. The chain recombines TRBV6-5 with TRBJ2-7; D is possibly TRBD2 (5 bases). The V end was cut by 7 bases, the J end by 1 base, with 17 bases between. CDR1 is MNHEY, CDR2 SVGAGI, per germline. CDR3 length equals 15 residues.

The V and J genes are TRBV7-2 and TRBJ1-4; a weak D match, TRBD1 (5 bases). V dropped 2 bases and J dropped 8 bases, with 18 bases sitting between them. Per the germline V gene, CDR1 is SGHTA and CDR2 is FQGNSA. This CDR3 region has 16 residues. CDR3 in DNA: TGTGCCAGCAGCTTATTTGGGATGGGGGGGGACGAAAAACTGTTTTTT. Translated, it gives CASSLFGMGGDEKLFF.

This clone came up many times. The CDR3 spells CASSYASGGPETQYF. The CDR3 nucleotides are TGTGCCAGCAGTTACGCTTCGGGAGGGCCAGAGACCCAGTACTTC. This chain uses TRBV6-5 with TRBJ2-5, with TRBD2 matching over 8 bases. Germline V CDR1 and CDR2: MNHEY, SVGAGI. The V gene end was trimmed by 2 bases and the J gene end by 4 bases; junction bases not matched to a gene: 6. This CDR3 spans 15 amino acids.